This T cell receptor (beta chain) came from a study of CD8+ T cells in alopecia areata. Across the study: Spontaneously alopecic C3H/HeJ graft donors, roughly 6-12 months old, gave skin to roughly 6-10-week-old female C3H/HeJ mice. Study observations and caveats: The study found higher clonality in lesional than normal scalp, especially in alopecia totalis/universalis. TCR sharing was clearer in mice than between patients, perhaps partly owing to patient HLA diversity.

The sorting of pooled cutaneous lymph node cells relied on CD4, CD8alpha, NKG2D, NKG2ACE and other markers. Extracted from the samples, RNA was reverse transcribed into cDNA to serve as the sequencing template. Sequencing used immunoSEQ multiplex PCR; TCRdb keeps in-frame clones, though not all of them. Sampling found some 5,500 clones, none seen once. This clone was picked up many times. Its target is unknown. Gene names and germline refer to mouse. Sequencing was done on a sample of CD8+ T cells sorted from a lymph node. The clonotype originates from a C3H/HeJ mouse with alopecia areata. Strain haplotype (MHC): H2-k.

The CDR3 bases that were read are TGCACCTGCAGTGTACAGGGGACAAACACA. As protein: CTCSVQGTNT. The full CDR3 reads CTCSVQGTNTEVFF. V is TRBV1 and J is TRBJ1-1; 7 nucleotides match TRBD1. Sequencing ends 4 residues short of the CDR3 end; the germline J gene provides the rest. The J segment lost 0 bases and the V segment lost 4 bases, leaving 2 bases of the junction unmatched. This CDR3 is built from 14 residues. Germline CDR1 is NSQYPW and CDR2 is LRSPGD (reference sequence). Full variable domain (rest looked up from reference TRBV1 and TRBJ1-1): VTLLEQNPRWRLVPRGQAVNLRCILKNSQYPWMSWYQQDLQKQLQWLFTLRSPGDKEVKSLPGADYLATRVTDTELRLQVANMSQGRTLYCTCSVQGTNTEVFFGKGTRLTVV.